This T cell receptor (beta chain) was found in a study of beta chain features in type 1 diabetes (dated by TCRdb to the late 2010s). Describing the broader study: Patients and healthy donors did not differ in mean age, gender distribution, total cell number or subset yield. A total of 85 million to 140 million sorted cells were examined across all samples, and a strong correlation was observed between cell number per subset and RNA yield. Naive and central memory subsets were obtained from all 30 or so donors, but regulatory and stem cell-like memory subsets were isolated from only 8 patients and roughly 8 healthy donors. The study compared the TCRB repertoires of sorted circulating CD4+ T cell subsets in recently diagnosed type 1 diabetes patients with those in matched healthy donors.

All of the isolated RNA was reverse transcribed with the High Capacity cDNA Reverse Transcription Kit, so expressed TCRB transcripts were sequenced. Deep immunoSEQ sequencing was applied to naive, central memory and regulatory T cell samples, giving an average of roughly 3.5 million total reads per sample. After sorted cells were lysed in RLT buffer, RNA was extracted with DNase-treated RNeasy Micro or Mini kits, with the choice depending on cell number. Each cell subset was processed on its own to prevent cross-contamination, while patient and healthy donor samples were processed together. TCRB sequences were amplified from cDNA with the immunoSEQ multiplex PCR, producing 87-bp fragments spanning the CDR3 region. Amplicons were sequenced on the Illumina HiSeq platform. On the authors' methods: PCR bias was computationally corrected using synthetic template baselines, reads within Hamming distance 2 were collapsed, and singletons that could not be merged were discarded. Reads were aligned against IMGT to assign V, D and J genes, CDR3 length and insertions or deletions at six rearrangement sites. Within each subset, clonotype counts were normalized to sorted cell number, after which true diversity and Gini coefficients were computed with the tcR R package. Repertoire sharing was quantified using the overlap coefficient calculated on TCRB nucleotide sequences. As a proxy for the pre-selection repertoire, out-of-frame TCRB sequences from naive cells were analyzed. TCRdb re-hosts the immuneACCESS table, in-frame sequences only. Its copies lack some clones; in the studies checked, an unresolved V gene accounts for under half of them, and the cause for the rest is not known. The V and J calls and clone size were taken over from that table, and D and trimming were inferred from the DNA. This sample comprises under 300,000 clones, roughly 20% of them detected only once. The leading ten clones occupy approximately 0.029% of the sample.

Broad study findings and their caveats: Type 1 diabetes patients showed a moderate but significant shortening of TCRB CDR3 length in all four CD4+ subsets. Because the HLA sub-analyses included only small numbers of individuals, any influence of HLA type on TCRB rearrangement was left unresolved. Shorter templates might have been favored by PCR, but patient and control samples were amplified and corrected together, so both groups would have been affected equally by any skew. Naive, central memory and regulatory TCRB repertoires appeared more similar among patients than among healthy donors. Fewer insertions and more nucleotide deletions at VDJ recombination sites were observed in patients with type 1 diabetes, implying thymic rearrangement abnormalities. Because cDNA was sequenced instead of genomic DNA, highly expressing activated cells could be over-represented, though the groups showed no difference in activation or CD3 levels.

A single peripheral blood draw of approximately 110 mL on average was collected from each donor into heparinised tubes. Using a panel that included CD45RO, CCR7, CD25, CD127, CD95 and CD27, naive, central memory, regulatory and stem cell-like memory CD4+ T cells were sorted on a BD FACSAria II. Purity was above 95% for every sorted population. PBMCs were separated immediately by Lymphoprep density gradient centrifugation and were stained directly, without being cultured. Samples were stained and sorted in pairs, with one healthy donor and one patient per experiment, so that batch effects were minimized. CDR1 and CDR2 (MDHEN, SYDVKM) derive from the germline V gene. The CDR3 contains 11 residues, cysteine and phenylalanine counted. The kept DNA is CDR3 alone, 33 bases in frame from the first base. Between the V and J ends, shortened by 6 bases and 3 bases respectively, the junction contains 3 bases.

With regard to this clone: Its recognized antigen is unknown. Base qualities are not at hand, and no much larger clone is one base apart.

The chain couples TRBV28 to TRBJ1-5; no D segment can be confidently identified. This receptor was identified in a middle-aged woman with type 1 diabetes. What was sequenced was naive CD4+ T cells from blood. The sample's cell subset or site label, decoded: true naive CD4+ T cells. CDR3 sequence: CASSHNQPQHF. The base sequence is TGTGCCAGCAGCCACAATCAGCCCCAGCATTTT.